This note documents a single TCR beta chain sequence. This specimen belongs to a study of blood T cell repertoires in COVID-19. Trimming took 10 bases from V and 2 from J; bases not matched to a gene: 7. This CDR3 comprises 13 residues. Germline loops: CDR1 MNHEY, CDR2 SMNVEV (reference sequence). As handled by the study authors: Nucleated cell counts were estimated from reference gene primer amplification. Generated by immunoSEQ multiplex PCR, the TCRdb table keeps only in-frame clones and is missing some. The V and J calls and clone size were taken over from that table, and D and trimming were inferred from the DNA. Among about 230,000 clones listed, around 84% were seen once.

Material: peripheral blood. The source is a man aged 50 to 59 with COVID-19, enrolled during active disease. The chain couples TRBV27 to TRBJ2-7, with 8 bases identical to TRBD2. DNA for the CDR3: TGTGCCACCCAAAAGCGGGGGACCTACGAGCAGTACTTC. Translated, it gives CATQKRGTYEQYF.